A selection of T cell receptor beta chains follows, all from one sample in a study of blood T cell repertoires in COVID-19. TCRdb's table, derived via immunoSEQ multiplex PCR, lists solely in-frame clones and lacks some. This table holds 200,000 or so clones, approximately 82% found once. Source material: peripheral blood. The receptors were sampled from a human donor with acute or convalescent COVID-19. The donor label of this sample is uncertain. Both conserved end residues are part of each CDR3. Fields, in order: V gene, clone size, D gene, J gene, CDR3 protein, CDR3 DNA. The D gene is left open where the match is weak. Only some rows state a clone size, as once, few, many or a class for expanded clones.

TRBV19	few	-	TRBJ2-2	CASSIRGNTGELFF	TGTGCCAGTAGTATACGGGGGAACACCGGGGAGCTGTTTTTT
TRBV5-4	-	-	TRBJ2-3	CASAQGIFPERGTDTQYF	TGTGCCAGCGCCCAGGGGATATTTCCGGAGAGGGGCACAGATACGCAGTATTTT
TRBV5-1	-	-	TRBJ2-1	CASSRLSYNEQFF	TGCGCCAGCAGCCGACTGAGCTACAATGAGCAGTTCTTC
TRBV2	-	-	TRBJ2-3	CASSRDFPRGASTDTQYF	TGTGCCAGCAGCCGGGACTTTCCTCGAGGGGCTAGCACAGATACGCAGTATTTT
TRBV5-1	-	TRBD2	TRBJ2-1	CASSLGLAGDSNEQFF	TGCGCCAGCAGCTTGGGACTAGCGGGAGACAGTAATGAGCAGTTCTTC
TRBV7-9	-	-	TRBJ2-3	CASSSRAGTDSTDTQYF	TGTGCCAGCAGCTCCAGGGCTGGGACTGATAGCACAGATACGCAGTATTTT
TRBV30	-	-	TRBJ1-2	CAWTRQRTNYGYTF	TGTGCCTGGACGAGACAGCGTACTAACTATGGCTACACCTTC
TRBV5-5	-	-	TRBJ1-3	CASSLMVGLSGNTIYF	TGTGCCAGCAGCTTAATGGTGGGGCTCTCTGGAAACACCATATATTTT
TRBV12-3/TRBV12-4	-	-	TRBJ1-5	CASSLGADQPQHF	TGTGCCAGCAGTTTAGGGGCAGATCAGCCCCAGCATTTT
TRBV27	-	-	TRBJ1-5	CASSTTPGQRSNQPQHF	TGTGCCAGCAGTACAACCCCCGGACAGCGGAGCAATCAGCCCCAGCATTTT
TRBV5-1	-	-	TRBJ1-2	CASSLGEALYGYTF	TGCGCCAGCAGCCTAGGGGAGGCCCTCTATGGCTACACCTTC
TRBV7-9	-	-	TRBJ2-5	CASSLDRAQETQYF	TGTGCCAGCAGCTTAGACAGGGCGCAAGAGACCCAGTACTTC
TRBV4-1	-	-	TRBJ1-2	CASSQGQANYGYTF	TGCGCCAGCAGCCAAGGACAGGCGAACTATGGCTACACCTTC
TRBV5-4	-	TRBD1	TRBJ2-6	CASRTGQGALGANVLTF	TGTGCCAGCAGGACGGGACAGGGGGCGCTTGGGGCCAACGTCCTGACTTTC
TRBV5-1	-	-	TRBJ1-1	CASSLGAGLNTEAFF	TGCGCCAGCAGCTTGGGAGCAGGGTTGAACACTGAAGCTTTCTTT
TRBV11-1	once	TRBD1	TRBJ1-4	CASSPYSTGDGEKLFF	TGTGCCAGCAGCCCCTACTCAACAGGGGACGGTGAAAAACTGTTTTTT
TRBV3-1/TRBV3-2	-	TRBD1	TRBJ1-2	CASSHGDREGYGYTF	TGTGCCAGCAGCCATGGGGACAGGGAAGGCTATGGCTACACCTTC
TRBV27	-	TRBD1	TRBJ1-2	CASSFGRGVGYTF	TGTGCCAGCAGTTTCGGCAGGGGGGTTGGCTACACCTTC
TRBV29-1	-	-	TRBJ2-2	CSVVVTPNTGELFF	TGCAGCGTTGTGGTGACTCCGAACACCGGGGAGCTGTTTTTT
TRBV6-5	-	TRBD2	TRBJ2-1	CASSYSELAAHEQFF	TGTGCCAGCAGTTACTCCGAACTAGCGGCACATGAGCAGTTCTTC
TRBV5-1	-	TRBD2	TRBJ2-1	CASSLDSGGSYNEQFF	TGCGCCAGCAGCTTGGATAGCGGGGGATCCTACAATGAGCAGTTCTTC
TRBV24-1	-	TRBD1	TRBJ2-7	CATSSDRGEQYF	TGTGCCACCAGTTCGGACAGGGGCGAGCAGTACTTC
TRBV6-6	-	-	TRBJ1-5	CATRRIGNQPQHF	TGTGCCACCAGGAGGATTGGCAATCAGCCCCAGCATTTT
TRBV5-8	-	TRBD2	TRBJ2-7	CASSQGLADPYEQYF	TGTGCCAGCAGCCAGGGACTAGCGGACCCTTACGAGCAGTACTTC
TRBV5-1	-	TRBD2	TRBJ2-1	CASSSDSGRKQFF	TGCGCCAGCAGCTCGGACAGCGGGAGAAAGCAGTTCTTC
TRBV18	-	-	TRBJ2-7	CASSPSGGYEQYF	TGTGCCAGCTCACCATCCGGCGGCTACGAGCAGTACTTC
TRBV5-1	few	-	TRBJ1-2	CASNKGGFDYGYTF	TGCGCCAGCAACAAAGGGGGATTTGACTATGGCTACACCTTC
TRBV27	-	-	TRBJ1-2	CASRQLRRTGYTF	TGTGCCAGCAGGCAACTACGGCGGACAGGCTACACCTTC
TRBV7-2	-	-	TRBJ2-7	CASSLNTYEQYF	TGTGCCAGCAGCTTGAACACCTACGAGCAGTACTTC
TRBV7-6	-	TRBD1	TRBJ1-2	CASSLEAQGYYGYTF	TGTGCCAGCAGCTTAGAGGCACAGGGGTACTATGGCTACACCTTC
TRBV5-5	once	-	TRBJ2-7	CASRTQTATYEQYF	TGTGCCAGCCGTACCCAGACAGCCACATACGAGCAGTACTTC
TRBV6-5	-	TRBD1	TRBJ1-1	CASSPGQQNTEAFF	TGTGCCAGCAGTCCGGGACAGCAAAACACTGAAGCTTTCTTT
TRBV3-1/TRBV3-2	-	TRBD2	TRBJ2-7	CASSQASTSGRRYEQYF	TGTGCCAGCAGCCAAGCCTCCACTAGCGGGAGGAGGTACGAGCAGTACTTC
TRBV11-2	-	-	TRBJ2-7	CASSLDLGPREGYEQYF	TGTGCCAGCAGCTTAGACCTGGGACCGCGGGAAGGCTACGAGCAGTACTTC
TRBV20-1	-	TRBD2	TRBJ2-5	CSASGLAGETQYF	TGCAGTGCTAGTGGACTAGCGGGGGAGACCCAGTACTTC
TRBV7-9	-	TRBD1	TRBJ1-3	CASSPWTGRNTIYF	TGTGCCAGCAGCCCCTGGACAGGGAGAAACACCATATATTTT
TRBV27	-	-	TRBJ2-6	CASSNSFIYSGANVLTF	TGTGCCAGCAGTAACAGTTTTATTTACTCTGGGGCCAACGTCCTGACTTTC
TRBV5-1	-	TRBD1	TRBJ1-1	CASSSRTGGTEAFF	TGCGCCAGCAGCTCCCGAACAGGGGGGACTGAAGCTTTCTTT
TRBV2	-	-	TRBJ2-2	CASSEQRRVSGELFF	TGTGCCAGCAGCGAACAGCGCCGAGTGTCCGGGGAGCTGTTTTTT
TRBV28	once	-	TRBJ1-1	CASSLLGGTEAFF	TGTGCCAGCAGTTTATTAGGGGGCACTGAAGCTTTCTTT
TRBV5-1	-	-	TRBJ2-1	CASSLAGGGSGYEQFF	TGCGCCAGCAGCTTGGCCGGGGGCGGGAGTGGTTATGAGCAGTTCTTC
TRBV4-3	-	TRBD2	TRBJ2-3	CASSQETSGSYTQYF	TGCGCCAGCAGCCAAGAAACTAGCGGGAGCTATACGCAGTATTTT
TRBV9	-	TRBD2	TRBJ2-1	CASSVALQRGDNEQFF	TGTGCCAGCAGCGTAGCGCTACAGCGGGGGGACAATGAGCAGTTCTTC
TRBV11-2	-	TRBD2	TRBJ2-5	CASSFPSGIVGETQYF	TGTGCCAGCAGCTTCCCTAGCGGAATAGTGGGAGAGACCCAGTACTTC
TRBV5-1	-	TRBD1	TRBJ1-2	CASSLTGQNRPFGYTF	TGCGCCAGCAGCTTGACGGGACAGAACAGACCCTTTGGCTACACCTTC
TRBV7-2	-	-	TRBJ2-7	CASSLDPTSSEQYF	TGTGCCAGCAGCTTAGATCCAACTAGTTCCGAGCAGTACTTC